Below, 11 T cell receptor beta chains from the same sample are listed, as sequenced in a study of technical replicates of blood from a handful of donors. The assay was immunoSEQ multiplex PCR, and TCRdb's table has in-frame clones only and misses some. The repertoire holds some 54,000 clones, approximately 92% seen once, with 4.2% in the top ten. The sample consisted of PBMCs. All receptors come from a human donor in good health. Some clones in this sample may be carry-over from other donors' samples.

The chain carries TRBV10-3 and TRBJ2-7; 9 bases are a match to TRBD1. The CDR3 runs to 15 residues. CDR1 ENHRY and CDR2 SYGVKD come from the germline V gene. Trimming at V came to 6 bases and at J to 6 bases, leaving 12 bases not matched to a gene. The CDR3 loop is CAIRERPGQGSEQYF. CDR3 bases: TGTGCCATCAGGGAACGCCCCGGACAGGGGAGCGAGCAGTACTTC.

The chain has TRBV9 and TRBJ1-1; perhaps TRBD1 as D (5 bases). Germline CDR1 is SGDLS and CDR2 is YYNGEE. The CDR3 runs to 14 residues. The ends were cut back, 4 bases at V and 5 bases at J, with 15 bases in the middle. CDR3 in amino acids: CASSSRGGLTEAFF. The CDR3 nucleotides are TGTGCCAGCAGCAGCCGGGGGGGATTGACTGAAGCTTTCTTT.

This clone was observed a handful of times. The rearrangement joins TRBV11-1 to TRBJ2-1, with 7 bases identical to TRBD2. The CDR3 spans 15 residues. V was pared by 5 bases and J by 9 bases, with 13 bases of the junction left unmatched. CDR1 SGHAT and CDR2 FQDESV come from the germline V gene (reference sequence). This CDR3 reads CASSPRRTRAPEQFF. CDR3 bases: TGTGCCAGCAGCCCAAGACGGACTAGGGCACCTGAGCAGTTCTTC.

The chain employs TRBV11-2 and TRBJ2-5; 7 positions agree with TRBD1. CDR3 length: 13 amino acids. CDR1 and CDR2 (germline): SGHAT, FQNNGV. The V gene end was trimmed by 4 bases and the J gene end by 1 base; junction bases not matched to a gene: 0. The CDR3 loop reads CASSWTGQETQYF. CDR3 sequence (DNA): TGTGCCAGCAGCTGGACAGGCCAAGAGACCCAGTACTTC.

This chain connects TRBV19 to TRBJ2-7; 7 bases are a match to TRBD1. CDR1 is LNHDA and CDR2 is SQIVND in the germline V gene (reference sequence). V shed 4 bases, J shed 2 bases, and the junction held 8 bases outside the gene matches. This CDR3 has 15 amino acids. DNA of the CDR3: TGTGCCAGTAGTAGGCGGACAGGCTTCCCCTACGAGCAGTACTTC. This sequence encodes CASSRRTGFPYEQYF.

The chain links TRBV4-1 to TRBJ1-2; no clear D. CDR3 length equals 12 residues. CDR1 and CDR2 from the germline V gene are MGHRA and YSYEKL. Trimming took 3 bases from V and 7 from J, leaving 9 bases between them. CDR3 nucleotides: TGCGCCAGCAGCCACGATCCGGTTGGCTACACCTTC. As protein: CASSHDPVGYTF.

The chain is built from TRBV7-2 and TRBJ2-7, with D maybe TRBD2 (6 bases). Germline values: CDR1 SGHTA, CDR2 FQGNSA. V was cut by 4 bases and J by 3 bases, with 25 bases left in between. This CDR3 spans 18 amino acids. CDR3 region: CASSSSAWVGRGDYEQYF. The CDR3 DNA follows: TGTGCCAGCAGCTCCAGTGCTTGGGTTGGGCGGGGAGACTACGAGCAGTACTTC.

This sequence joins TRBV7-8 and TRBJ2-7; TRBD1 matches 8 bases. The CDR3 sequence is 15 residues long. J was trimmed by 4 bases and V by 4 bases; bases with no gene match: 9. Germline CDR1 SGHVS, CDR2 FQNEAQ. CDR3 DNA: TGTGCCAGCAGCTCATCCGGGACAGGTTCTTACGAGCAGTACTTC. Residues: CASSSSGTGSYEQYF. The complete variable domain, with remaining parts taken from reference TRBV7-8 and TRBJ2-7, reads GAGVSQSPRYKVAKRGQDVALRCDPISGHVSLFWYQQALGQGPEFLTYFQNEAQLDKSGLPSDRFFAERPEGSVSTLKIQRTQQEDSAVYLCASSSSGTGSYEQYFGPGTRLTVT.

The CDR3 DNA follows: TGTGCCAGCAGCTCAGGACTCCGCCGGGAAGAGACCCAGTACTTC. This sequence encodes CASSSGLRREETQYF. The V call is TRBV9, the J call TRBJ2-5; maybe TRBD2 (5 bases). Germline CDR1 reads SGDLS; CDR2 reads YYNGEE. Trimming took 4 bases from V and 3 from J, leaving 16 bases between them. This CDR3 is built from 15 residues. Looking up the rest from reference TRBV9 and TRBJ2-5 gives the full variable domain: DSGVTQTPKHLITATGQRVTLRCSPRSGDLSVYWYQQSLDQGLQFLIQYYNGEERAKGNILERFSAQQFPDLHSELNLSSLELGDSALYFCASSSGLRREETQYFGPGTRLLVL.

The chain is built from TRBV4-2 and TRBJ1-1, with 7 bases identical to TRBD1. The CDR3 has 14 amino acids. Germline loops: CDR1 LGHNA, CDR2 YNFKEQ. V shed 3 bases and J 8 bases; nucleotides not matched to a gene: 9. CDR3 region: CASSHRQGADEAFF. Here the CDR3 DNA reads TGTGCCAGCAGCCACAGACAGGGAGCGGACGAAGCTTTCTTT.

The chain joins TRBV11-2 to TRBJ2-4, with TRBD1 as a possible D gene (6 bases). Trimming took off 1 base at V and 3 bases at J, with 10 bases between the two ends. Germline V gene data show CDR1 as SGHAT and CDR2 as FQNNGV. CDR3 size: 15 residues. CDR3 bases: TGTGCCAGCAGCTTAGCTCCAGGGGACAAAAACATTCAGTACTTC. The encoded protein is CASSLAPGDKNIQYF.